A single sample is the source of the 5 T cell receptor beta chains below, sequenced in a study of blood T cell repertoires in COVID-19. Produced via immunoSEQ multiplex PCR; TCRdb's table is partial and in-frame only. This table has 310,000 or so clones, about 90% appearing once. Sequenced input: PBMCs or T cells enriched from blood (not recorded which). Every receptor here comes from a woman in her twenties or thirties who had recovered from COVID-19.

The chain carries TRBV10-3 and TRBJ2-3; maybe TRBD2 (6 bases). This CDR3 has 15 residues. Germline loops: CDR1 ENHRY, CDR2 SYGVKD. Deletions cut 0 bases from V and 3 bases from J, with 10 bases between. The CDR3 DNA reads as TGTGCCATCAGTGAGTCGGCAGGGACTACAGATACGCAGTATTTT. Its protein is CAISESAGTTDTQYF.

This clone was counted at least ten times. The V call is TRBV19, the J call TRBJ1-1, with 9 bases aligning to TRBD1. Germline V gene data show CDR1 as LNHDA and CDR2 as SQIVND (reference sequence). V shed 3 bases and J 7 bases; nucleotides not matched to a gene: 6. CDR3 length equals 14 residues. CDR3 residues: CASSITGQGFEAFF. In DNA form, the CDR3 reads TGTGCCAGTAGTATTACGGGACAGGGCTTTGAAGCTTTCTTT.

The rearrangement joins TRBV29-1 to TRBJ2-7, with TRBD1 as a possible D gene (6 bases). The germline CDR1 and CDR2 sequences are SQVTM and ANQGSEA. Deletions cut 5 bases from V and 3 bases from J, with 8 bases between. The CDR3 covers 11 residues. CDR3 coding DNA: TGCAGCGTTACAGGGAACTACGAGCAGTACTTC. Protein sequence: CSVTGNYEQYF.

The V gene is TRBV4-1, the J gene TRBJ2-3; possible D gene TRBD2, 7 bases. Germline V gene sequence: CDR1 MGHRA, CDR2 YSYEKL. V dropped 0 bases and J dropped 4 bases, with 11 bases sitting between them. The CDR3 sequence is 15 residues long. Here the CDR3 reads CASSQDGGAADTQYF. The DNA for the CDR3 is TGCGCCAGCAGCCAAGATGGGGGGGCTGCAGATACGCAGTATTTT.

The chain uses TRBV9 and TRBJ2-3; 9 nucleotides match TRBD1. The CDR3 totals 16 residues. Germline lookup yields CDR1 SGDLS and CDR2 YYNGEE. J gave up 4 bases and V 2 bases, and 8 bases lay outside the gene matches. The CDR3 is CASSVEWTGEADTQYF. CDR3 sequence (DNA): TGTGCCAGCAGCGTGGAATGGACAGGGGAAGCAGATACGCAGTATTTT.